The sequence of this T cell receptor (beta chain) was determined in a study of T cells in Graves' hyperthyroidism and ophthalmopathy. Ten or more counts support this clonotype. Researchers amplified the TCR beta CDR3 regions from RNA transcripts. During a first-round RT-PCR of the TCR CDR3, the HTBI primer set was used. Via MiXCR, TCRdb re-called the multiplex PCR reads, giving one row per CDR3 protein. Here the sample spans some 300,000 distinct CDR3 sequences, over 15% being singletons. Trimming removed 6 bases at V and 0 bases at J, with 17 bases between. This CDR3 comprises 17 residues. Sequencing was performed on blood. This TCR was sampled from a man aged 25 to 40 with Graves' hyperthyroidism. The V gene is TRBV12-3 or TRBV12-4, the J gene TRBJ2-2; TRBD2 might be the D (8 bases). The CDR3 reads CASSRRQGLANTGELFF. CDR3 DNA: TGTGCCAGCAGCCGTAGACAGGGACTAGCGAACACCGGGGAGCTGTTTTTT.